This T cell receptor beta chain was recovered during a study of T-cell memory formation after mild COVID-19. The sample holds a few counts of this clonotype. V was cut by 0 bases and J by 1 base, with 7 bases left in between. The germline V gene has CDR1 SGHRS and CDR2 YFSETQ. This CDR3 region has 14 residues. TCRdb used MiXCR to reprocess the 5' RACE reads, holding one entry per CDR3 protein. The data show 350,000 to 450,000 distinct CDR3 sequences, about 20% seen once. The chain carries TRBV5-1 and TRBJ1-2; D is undetermined. The clonotype was recovered from an adult woman who had mild COVID-19 (a few samples of this study predate the infection). Cell type and time point are not known. Sequenced material: PBMCs or a T cell subset sorted from them (not recorded which). The CDR3 protein is CASSLEAVNYGYTF. In DNA, the CDR3 is TGCGCCAGCAGCTTGGAGGCGGTTAACTATGGCTACACCTTC.